This T cell receptor beta chain was retrieved from a study of shared clonotypes between healthy human individuals. Study observations and caveats: Of the naive CD4 clonotypes, roughly 5% were shared across four donors.

The germline CDR1 and CDR2 sequences are SGHVS and FQNEAQ. The CDR3 sequence is 16 residues long. V gave up 0 bases and J gave up 3 bases; unmatched junction bases: 8. About this clone: Its antigen is not identified.

Splitting the CD4+ cells yielded a CD45RA+ naive subset and a CD45RA-negative memory subset. The repertoire was sequenced with immunoSEQ multiplex PCR; TCRdb's copy has only in-frame clones and lacks some. The sample lists roughly 1.5 million clones, 95% to 99% occurring once. Material for sequencing was naive CD4+ T cells sorted from blood. The subset: CD45RA+ positively selected. This receptor was obtained from a young man in good health. V gene TRBV7-8 combines with J gene TRBJ2-7; 7 bases agree with TRBD1. Here the CDR3 reads CASSLAHRDSNYEQYF. Here the CDR3 DNA reads TGTGCCAGCAGCTTAGCGCATCGGGACAGTAACTACGAGCAGTACTTC.